Presented here are 25 T cell receptor beta chains from one specimen sequenced in a study of identical twins. TCRdb reanalysed the 5' RACE reads using MiXCR and keeps one entry per CDR3 protein. This sample has around 470,000 distinct CDR3 sequences, with over 12% found just once. These data are also associated with another study on yellow fever vaccine responses in identical twins.

The sample was CD4+ T cells sorted from blood. The receptors originated from a woman in her late teens or twenties in good health.

This rearrangement joins TRBV6-1 to TRBJ1-1; 8 bases fit TRBD1. Germline V gene data show CDR1 as MNHNS and CDR2 as SASEGT. J was trimmed by 5 bases and V by 5 bases; bases with no gene match: 7. The CDR3 loop spans 14 amino acids. In nucleotides, the CDR3 is TGTGCCAGCAGTCGGACAGGGTCCGGGACTGAAGCTTTCTTT. Its protein is CASSRTGSGTEAFF.

This clonotype has more than one count but fewer than ten. V and J are TRBV2 and TRBJ2-7; D is undetermined. The CDR3 has 12 amino acids. CDR1 is SNHLY and CDR2 is FYNNEI in the germline V gene. Trimming shortened V by 7 bases and J by 5 bases, and 12 bases separated the two germline ends. CDR3 protein: CASKQVADEQYF. The CDR3 bases are TGTGCCAGCAAACAAGTGGCCGACGAGCAGTACTTC.

The chain uses TRBV11-2 and TRBJ2-7; D remains ambiguous. Trimming shortened V by 3 bases and J by 6 bases, and 12 bases separated the two germline ends. This CDR3 spans 13 amino acids. From germline, CDR1 is SGHAT and CDR2 FQNNGV. This chain's CDR3 is CASSLSTSAEQYF. CDR3 coding DNA: TGTGCCAGCAGCTTGAGCACTTCAGCCGAGCAGTACTTC.

This chain uses TRBV20-1 with TRBJ1-2; weak D call: TRBD1 (6 bases). CDR1 is DFQATT, CDR2 SNEGSKA, per germline (reference sequence). The length of the CDR3 is 13 residues. V shed 3 bases and J shed 2 bases, with 10 bases lying between them. CDR3 region: CSARFTGNYGYTF. The DNA for the CDR3 is TGCAGTGCTAGGTTCACAGGGAACTATGGCTACACCTTC.

Note on this clonotype: One end of the junction is discordant with germline, which a read error may explain. The chain joins TRBV5-1 to TRBJ2-1, with D perhaps matching TRBD2 (6 bases). The V gene's germline CDR1 is SGHRS and CDR2 YFSETQ. The CDR3 covers 12 residues. The CDR3 coding sequence is TGCGCCAGCAGCTTGGACGGGACTCAAGAACTCTTC. It specifies CASSLDGTQELF.

This clonotype was counted a few times. The chain has TRBV2 and TRBJ2-7, with 7 bases fitting TRBD2. With 7 bases clipped from V and 7 bases from J, the junction kept 13 bases outside the gene matches. There are 14 residues in the CDR3. The germline V gene encodes CDR1 SNHLY and CDR2 FYNNEI. The CDR3 DNA is TGTGCCAGCATTTATGAGCCGGGACTACCTGAGCAGTACTTC. It encodes CASIYEPGLPEQYF.

In this sample, this clonotype turned up a few times. This sequence joins TRBV6-2 or TRBV6-3 and TRBJ2-7; the match to TRBD1 covers 9 bases. V gave up 6 bases and J gave up 3 bases; unmatched junction bases: 15. This CDR3 is 17 amino acids long. Germline lookup yields CDR1 MNHEY and CDR2 SVGEGT. The CDR3 sequence: CASSPGTGFFLDYEQYF. In nucleotides, the CDR3 is TGTGCCAGCAGCCCCGGGACAGGGTTTTTTTTGGACTACGAGCAGTACTTC.

The J gene is TRBJ2-2, the V gene TRBV3-1; D gene ambiguous. CDR3 length equals 11 residues. Germline V gene lookup returns CDR1 LGHDT and CDR2 YNNKEL (reference sequence). V shed 7 bases and J shed 6 bases, with 6 bases lying between them. In DNA, the CDR3 is TGTGCCAGCAACCACGCCGGGGAGCTGTTTTTT. This encodes CASNHAGELFF.

This clonotype was observed a handful of times. V gene TRBV19 combines with J gene TRBJ1-5; 8 bases fit TRBD1. The CDR3 is made up of 16 amino acids. Germline V gene data show CDR1 as LNHDA and CDR2 as SQIVND (reference sequence). V was pared by 6 bases and J by 2 bases, with 9 bases of the junction left unmatched. DNA of the CDR3: TGTGCCAGTAGACATGACAGGGGAGAGGGCAATCAGCCCCAGCATTTT. This encodes CASRHDRGEGNQPQHF.

The rearrangement links TRBV29-1 to TRBJ2-1; TRBD2 is a possible D gene (5 bases). This CDR3 is 14 amino acids long. Deletions cut 6 bases from V and 6 bases from J, with 18 bases between. The germline gives CDR1 SQVTM, CDR2 ANQGSEA. This chain's CDR3 is CSVQRSGKSNEQFF. The CDR3 nucleotides read TGCAGCGTCCAACGGAGCGGAAAGAGCAATGAGCAGTTCTTC.

The chain uses TRBV20-1 and TRBJ1-2, with TRBD1 matching 7 bases. CDR1 and CDR2 from the germline V gene are DFQATT and SNEGSKA (reference sequence). The CDR3 spans 13 residues. V dropped 8 bases and J dropped 7; count of bases not matched to a gene: 13. CDR3: CSTNSGTAGGYTF. CDR3 DNA: TGCAGTACGAACAGTGGGACAGCCGGTGGCTACACCTTC.

This clonotype was detected only a few times. The chain combines TRBV6-1 with TRBJ1-1, with D perhaps TRBD1 (5 bases). Trimming shortened V by 6 bases and J by 6 bases, and 17 bases separated the two germline ends. In germline, CDR1 is MNHNS, CDR2 SASEGT. There are 14 residues in the CDR3. CDR3 DNA sequence: TGTGCCAGCAGCCCCTCACTTTCGGGACCTGAAGCTTTCTTT. This sequence encodes CASSPSLSGPEAFF.

This clonotype was seen only a few times. This chain connects TRBV28 to TRBJ2-1, with D hard to call. Germline CDR1 is MDHEN and CDR2 is SYDVKM. The V end lost 5 bases, the J end lost 9 bases, and 14 bases lay between the germline ends. This CDR3 contains 13 residues. In nucleotides, the CDR3 is TGTGCCAGCAGTGCCCCTATCCCATCTGAGCAGTTCTTC. Its protein product is CASSAPIPSEQFF.

The table lists this clonotype with a few counts. The chain combines TRBV20-1 with TRBJ2-1, with TRBD2 matching 8 bases. V shed 7 bases, J shed 9 bases, and the junction held 8 bases outside the gene matches. Germline V gives CDR1 DFQATT, CDR2 SNEGSKA (reference sequence). There are 12 residues in the CDR3. CDR3 region: CSVPSGFPEQFF. DNA for the CDR3: TGCAGTGTTCCTAGCGGGTTTCCTGAGCAGTTCTTC.

V and J are TRBV5-1 and TRBJ2-1, with 7 bases identical to TRBD2. CDR1 and CDR2 (germline): SGHRS, YFSETQ. The CDR3 length is 16 residues. Losses at the gene ends were 5 bases for V and 9 bases for J; bases not matched to a gene: 17. CDR3 sequence (DNA): TGCGCCAGCAGGGGCAACGGGAGGACGAGAAACGGTGAGCAGTTCTTC. Its translation is CASRGNGRTRNGEQFF.

This clonotype has more than one count but fewer than ten. This chain joins TRBV6-1 and TRBJ2-3, with D maybe TRBD2 (5 bases). Looked up from germline, CDR1 is MNHNS and CDR2 is SASEGT. Trimming left V 4 bases short and J 15 bases short, with 23 bases between. The CDR3 is made up of 14 amino acids. The CDR3 nucleotides read TGTGCCAGCAGTGCTACGAGGATAGCGACTGGAGGATATTTT. Translating it yields CASSATRIATGGYF.

The J gene is TRBJ2-3, the V gene TRBV2; 8 nucleotides agree with TRBD2. The germline V gene has CDR1 SNHLY and CDR2 FYNNEI. The CDR3 consists of 15 residues. Germline trimming cut 2 bases from V and 2 bases from J; bases unmatched to any gene: 3. The CDR3 reads CASSERGGITDTQYF. The CDR3 DNA follows: TGTGCCAGCAGTGAACGGGGGGGTATCACAGATACGCAGTATTTT.

CDR3 DNA sequence: TGCGCCAGCAGCTTGGTATGGGACAGGGCATACGAGCAGTACTTC. Its protein is CASSLVWDRAYEQYF. V and J are TRBV5-1 and TRBJ2-7; TRBD1 aligns across 9 bases. CDR1 SGHRS and CDR2 YFSETQ come from the germline V gene. V dropped 0 bases and J dropped 4; count of bases not matched to a gene: 5. This CDR3 spans 15 amino acids. Full variable domain (outside the CDR3, taken from reference TRBV5-1 and TRBJ2-7): KAGVTQTPRYLIKTRGQQVTLSCSPISGHRSVSWYQQTPGQGLQFLFEYFSETQRNKGNFPGRFSGRQFSNSRSEMNVSTLELGDSALYLCASSLVWDRAYEQYFGPGTRLTVT.

J is TRBJ2-1 and V is TRBV20-1, with a weak D call TRBD2 (6 bases). The germline V and J ends were trimmed by 5 bases and 12 bases, with 11 bases remaining between them. This CDR3 has 10 residues. CDR1 is DFQATT and CDR2 is SNEGSKA in the germline V gene (reference sequence). The CDR3 DNA reads TGCAGTGCTCTGAAGGGAGGGCAGTTCTTC. As protein: CSALKGGQFF.

In its sample, this clonotype was seen many times. This chain joins TRBV12-3 or TRBV12-4 and TRBJ2-1; D is perhaps TRBD1 (5 bases). V was cut by 7 bases and J by 4 bases, with 11 bases left in between. This CDR3 is 13 amino acids long. CDR3 sequence: CASTETEYNEQFF. DNA for the CDR3: TGTGCCAGCACTGAGACAGAATACAATGAGCAGTTCTTC.

Notes on this clonotype: A read error may produce the germline difference seen at one junction end. The rearrangement links TRBV4-2 to TRBJ2-3, with D perhaps matching TRBD1 or TRBD2 (7 bases each). The CDR3 covers 16 residues. Germline assignment: CDR1 LGHNA and CDR2 YNFKEQ. CDR3 sequence reads: CTSSGDREGVGDTQYF. CDR3 coding DNA: TGTACCAGCAGCGGTGACAGGGAGGGGGTCGGGGATACGCAGTATTTT.

V gene TRBV12-3 or TRBV12-4 combines with J gene TRBJ1-2; no firm D call. V gave up 5 bases and J gave up 5 bases, with 9 bases separating them. The CDR3 consists of 12 residues. CDR3 nucleotides: TGTGCCAGCAGTCAGCTGACTTATGGCTACACCTTC. Translated, it gives CASSQLTYGYTF.

This clonotype has just a few counts. V usage is TRBV7-8 and J usage is TRBJ2-2; D is perhaps TRBD1 (6 bases). V lost 3 bases, J lost 0 bases, and 17 bases lay in between. Germline CDR1 is SGHVS and CDR2 is FQNEAQ. The CDR3 loop spans 18 amino acids. Here the CDR3 DNA reads TGTGCCAGCAGCTTGAAAGGGCGACAGGCTGCGAACACCGGGGAGCTGTTTTTT. Its translation: CASSLKGRQAANTGELFF.

A few counts support this clonotype. The chain carries TRBV20-1 and TRBJ1-5, with 8 bases aligning to TRBD1. The CDR3 sequence is 15 residues long. Per the germline V gene, CDR1 is DFQATT and CDR2 is SNEGSKA (reference sequence). The ends lost 6 bases at V and 5 bases at J; junction bases unmatched: 12. The CDR3 spells CSASPIDRGYQPQHF. The DNA of the CDR3 is TGCAGTGCGAGCCCGATCGACAGGGGATATCAGCCCCAGCATTTT.

The rearrangement links TRBV12-3 or TRBV12-4 to TRBJ2-3; D is undetermined. The ends were cut back, 5 bases at V and 11 bases at J, with 14 bases in the middle. The CDR3 spans 12 residues. The CDR3 here is CASSLPSERQYF. The CDR3 DNA follows: TGTGCCAGCAGTCTCCCTTCAGAACGGCAGTATTTT.